This is a list of T cell receptor beta chains from one sample in a study of T cell responses to AZD1222 COVID-19 vaccine. Some clones are missing from TCRdb's copy, which holds only in-frame ones; the method was immunoSEQ multiplex PCR. The sample shows 150,000 or so clones, about nine tenths of them seen only once. The input for sequencing was peripheral blood, taken on day 0 of AZD1222 vaccination. Receptor source: an adult in good health. Both conserved end residues are part of each CDR3. D genes are given only for firm matches. For some rows the clone size is stated as once, few or many, or as a class when expanded; others skip it.

TRBD1,TRBV7-2,once,TRBJ1-4,TGTGCCAGCAGTTATCTACAGGGGGCAACTAATGAAAAACTGTTTTTT,CASSYLQGATNEKLFF
TRBD1,TRBV6-2/TRBV6-3,-,TRBJ1-5,TGTGCCAGCAGTTACCCAATCCCGCAGACAGGGGGAAAAAGCAATCAGCCCCAGCATTTT,CASSYPIPQTGGKSNQPQHF
-,TRBV11-3,few,TRBJ1-1,TGTGCCAGCAGCTCGAATAAGAACACTGAAGCTTTCTTT,CASSSNKNTEAFF
-,TRBV9,-,TRBJ2-7,TGTGCCAGCAGCGGAGGACTGGGGGCCTACGAGCAGTACTTC,CASSGGLGAYEQYF
-,TRBV6-2/TRBV6-3,-,TRBJ2-3,TGTGCCAGCAGTTACTCGATCCCGAGCACAGATACGCAGTATTTT,CASSYSIPSTDTQYF
-,TRBV9,-,TRBJ2-3,TGTGCCAGCAGCGTAGATGGAGTTGGCACAGATACGCAGTATTTT,CASSVDGVGTDTQYF
-,TRBV7-6,-,TRBJ1-3,TGTGCCAGCAGCTTAGTTGATTGGGCGCGGGCAAACACCATATATTTT,CASSLVDWARANTIYF
TRBD1,TRBV7-6,-,TRBJ2-2,TGTGCCAGCAGAGGACAGGGGACGGGAACCGGGGAGCTGTTTTTT,CASRGQGTGTGELFF
TRBD2,TRBV19,-,TRBJ2-3,TGTGCCAGTAGTATAGGCGGGAGGGCCCTGACAGATACGCAGTATTTT,CASSIGGRALTDTQYF
TRBD2,TRBV6-2/TRBV6-3,-,TRBJ2-1,TGTGCCAGCAGTTACTGGACTAGCGGGAATGAGCAGTTCTTC,CASSYWTSGNEQFF
-,TRBV19,once,TRBJ2-7,TGTGCCAGTAGTATAGATCTGGTTTACGAGCAGTACTTC,CASSIDLVYEQYF
TRBD2,TRBV30,-,TRBJ2-3,TGTGCCTGGAGTGTGGGGGGGGATACGCAGTATTTT,CAWSVGGDTQYF
-,TRBV15,once,TRBJ1-1,TGTGCCACCAGCAGGGGTAGGGAGTCGGGCACTGAAGCTTTCTTT,CATSRGRESGTEAFF
TRBD2,TRBV20-1,-,TRBJ2-2,TGCAGTGCTAGTAGGCGGGAGGGCCCGCTCGGGGAGCTGTTTTTT,CSASRREGPLGELFF
TRBD2,TRBV10-3,-,TRBJ2-7,TGTGCCATCAGTGAGTACCCCCGATCGCTAGCGGGAACCTACGAGCAGTACTTC,CAISEYPRSLAGTYEQYF
TRBD1,TRBV6-1,-,TRBJ2-5,TGTGCCAGCAGTGAATGGTTGCGGGGGGACAGGGGGCAAGAGACCCAGTACTTC,CASSEWLRGDRGQETQYF
TRBD1,TRBV5-1,-,TRBJ2-5,TGCGCCAGCAGCTCCGGAGAGACAGGGCAAGAGACCCAGTACTTC,CASSSGETGQETQYF
-,TRBV28,-,TRBJ1-1,TGTGCCAGCAGGTCTGGGGGCTGGGGCACTGAAGCTTTCTTT,CASRSGGWGTEAFF
-,TRBV6-5,-,TRBJ2-5,TGTGCCAGCAGTTACGCAAGGCTAGAGACCCAGTACTTC,CASSYARLETQYF
TRBD2,TRBV12-5,once,TRBJ2-5,TGTGCTAGTGCTGCTAGCGGGAGTGAGACCCAGTACTTC,CASAASGSETQYF
TRBD1,TRBV5-8,-,TRBJ2-1,TGTGCCAGCAGCTTGGGACAGGGGGCTAATGAGCAGTTCTTC,CASSLGQGANEQFF
-,TRBV7-2,-,TRBJ1-2,TGTGCCAGCAGCCCCCTCGACAGTCAGGGCTATGGCTACACCTTC,CASSPLDSQGYGYTF
TRBD1,TRBV6-4,-,TRBJ2-3,TGTGCCAGCAGTGACTCTGGGGCAGGGGGCGCAGATACGCAGTATTTT,CASSDSGAGGADTQYF
TRBD1,TRBV7-8,-,TRBJ2-5,TGTGCCAGCAGCTTAGTAGGGACAGGAGACTTC,CASSLVGTGDF
TRBD2,TRBV6-2/TRBV6-3,-,TRBJ2-5,TGTGCCAGCAGTCCAGCGGGAGGGATCCAAGAGACCCAGTACTTC,CASSPAGGIQETQYF
-,TRBV4-3,-,TRBJ2-3,TGCGCCAGCAGCCCTGGATCTAAATACACAGATACGCAGTATTTT,CASSPGSKYTDTQYF
-,TRBV7-9,-,TRBJ2-2,TGTGCCAGCAGAGCAGACATGGCGAACACCGGGGAGCTGTTTTTT,CASRADMANTGELFF
-,TRBV6-2/TRBV6-3,-,TRBJ2-3,TGTGCCAGCAGTTACGACCAAAAAAACAGGGTGGAGGGCACAGATACGCAGTATTTT,CASSYDQKNRVEGTDTQYF
TRBD1,TRBV4-3,-,TRBJ1-2,TGCGCCAGCAGCCAAGGACAGGGGGGTAACTATGGCTACACCTTC,CASSQGQGGNYGYTF
-,TRBV25-1,-,TRBJ1-1,TGTGCCAGCAGTGAAACACTTGGGGGAAGGCGTAGCACTGAAGCTTTCTTT,CASSETLGGRRSTEAFF
TRBD1,TRBV9,-,TRBJ1-2,TGTGCCAGCAGCGAATCGACAGGGGTCTATGGCTACACCTTC,CASSESTGVYGYTF
-,TRBV27,-,TRBJ2-1,TGTGCCCCCCCCCGGGGTGAGGGAGGACACGGGGACTGCAATGAGCAGTTCTTC,CAPPRGEGGHGDCNEQFF
TRBD2,TRBV7-2,-,TRBJ2-3,TGTGCCAGCAGTCGTATAGCGGGGGGCAGCACAGATACGCAGTATTTT,CASSRIAGGSTDTQYF
-,TRBV19,-,TRBJ1-2,TGTGCCAGTAGTATCGGACCGGCTCCTGACTATGGCTACACCTTC,CASSIGPAPDYGYTF
TRBD1,TRBV7-3,-,TRBJ2-1,TGTGCCAGCAGCTTATCGACAGGGGGCAAAAAGGACAATGAGCAGTTCTTC,CASSLSTGGKKDNEQFF
-,TRBV7-8,-,TRBJ1-1,TGTGCCAGCAACGAAGGTGGAAGGACTGAAGCTTTCTTT,CASNEGGRTEAFF
-,TRBV7-2,few,TRBJ1-1,TGTGCCAGCAGCTACCTTGGGGGGGGAACCGAAGCTTTCTTT,CASSYLGGGTEAFF
-,TRBV29-1,-,TRBJ1-4,TGCAGCGTAGGACAAGGGGGGGATGAAAAACTGTTTTTT,CSVGQGGDEKLFF
-,TRBV27,once,TRBJ1-4,TGTGCCAGCAAAAGAGGGGAGGCGACTAATGAAAAACTGTTTTTT,CASKRGEATNEKLFF
-,TRBV5-5,-,TRBJ1-2,TGTGCCAGCAGTTTGGACGTCAACATCTATGGCTACACCTTC,CASSLDVNIYGYTF
-,TRBV4-1,-,TRBJ2-7,TGCGCCAGCAGCCAAGATAAGGGCCTGGGAGGCGAGCAGTACTTC,CASSQDKGLGGEQYF
-,TRBV4-3,-,TRBJ2-7,TGCGCCAGCAGCCAAAATTCCCAGGGGCGCGAGCAGTACTTC,CASSQNSQGREQYF
-,TRBV5-4,once,TRBJ1-6,TGTGCCAGCAGCCCAGGGGACTCACCCCTCCACTTT,CASSPGDSPLHF
TRBD2,TRBV2,-,TRBJ2-7,TGTGCCAGCACCAAACTAGCGGGAGGCCCTGTTACCGAGCAGTACTTC,CASTKLAGGPVTEQYF
TRBD1,TRBV28,once,TRBJ1-4,TGTGCCAGCAGTTTACCGACAGGGGGCGGTGAAAAACTGTTTTTT,CASSLPTGGGEKLFF
-,TRBV28,-,TRBJ1-1,TGTGCCAGCAGTTTAGATCGGCAGTCCACTGAAGCTTTCTTT,CASSLDRQSTEAFF
TRBD1,TRBV28,-,TRBJ1-5,TGTGCCAGCAGCATACTTCGGACAGGGCCTGATCAGCCCCAGCATTTT,CASSILRTGPDQPQHF
-,TRBV28,-,TRBJ2-7,TGTGCCAGCAGTTTCGGGATAGAGCAGTACGAGCAGTACTTC,CASSFGIEQYEQYF
TRBD2,TRBV6-2/TRBV6-3,few,TRBJ2-7,TGTGCCAGCAGTTACCCGACCCGACTAGCGGGACTCTACGAGCAGTACTTC,CASSYPTRLAGLYEQYF
-,TRBV9,-,TRBJ2-7,TGTGCCAGCAGCGTAGATGGGGGCTCCTACGAGCAGTACTTC,CASSVDGGSYEQYF
TRBD1,TRBV5-4,-,TRBJ1-2,TGTGCCAGCCAGGGTCCGGGACAGGGTGACTATGGCTACACCTTC,CASQGPGQGDYGYTF
TRBD2,TRBV5-4,-,TRBJ2-7,TGTGCCAGCAGCAGGGGACTAGCTATGTACGAGCAGTACTTC,CASSRGLAMYEQYF
TRBD1,TRBV7-8,-,TRBJ2-7,TGTGCCAGCAGCTTCCGGGACAGGGGCCACGAGCAGTACTTC,CASSFRDRGHEQYF
TRBD2,TRBV20-1,-,TRBJ2-3,TGCAGTGCTAGTCGGGGTGGACCCCGGGGGGGAGGCACAGATACGCAGTATTTT,CSASRGGPRGGGTDTQYF
-,TRBV14,-,TRBJ1-1,TGTGCCAGCAGCCTACGTCCAGGCTACACTGAAGCTTTCTTT,CASSLRPGYTEAFF
TRBD2,TRBV19,-,TRBJ2-1,TGTGCCAGTAGTATCATAGCGGGAGGTTCCAATGAGCAGTTCTTC,CASSIIAGGSNEQFF
TRBD2,TRBV10-3,-,TRBJ2-1,TGTGCCATCAGTGAGAAAGCGGGAGTCACCTACAATGAGCAGTTCTTC,CAISEKAGVTYNEQFF
-,TRBV19,-,TRBJ1-5,TGTGCCAGTAGTAAAACTTCGGCCCACACAGATACGCAGCATTTT,CASSKTSAHTDTQHF
TRBD2,TRBV28,-,TRBJ2-3,TGTGCCAGCAGTTCGCGGGAGAGGGTCCCAGATACGCAGTATTTT,CASSSRERVPDTQYF
TRBD1,TRBV7-9,once,TRBJ1-4,TGTGCCAGCAGCCGGCGCGGGACAGGAGGTGAAAAACTGTTTTTT,CASSRRGTGGEKLFF